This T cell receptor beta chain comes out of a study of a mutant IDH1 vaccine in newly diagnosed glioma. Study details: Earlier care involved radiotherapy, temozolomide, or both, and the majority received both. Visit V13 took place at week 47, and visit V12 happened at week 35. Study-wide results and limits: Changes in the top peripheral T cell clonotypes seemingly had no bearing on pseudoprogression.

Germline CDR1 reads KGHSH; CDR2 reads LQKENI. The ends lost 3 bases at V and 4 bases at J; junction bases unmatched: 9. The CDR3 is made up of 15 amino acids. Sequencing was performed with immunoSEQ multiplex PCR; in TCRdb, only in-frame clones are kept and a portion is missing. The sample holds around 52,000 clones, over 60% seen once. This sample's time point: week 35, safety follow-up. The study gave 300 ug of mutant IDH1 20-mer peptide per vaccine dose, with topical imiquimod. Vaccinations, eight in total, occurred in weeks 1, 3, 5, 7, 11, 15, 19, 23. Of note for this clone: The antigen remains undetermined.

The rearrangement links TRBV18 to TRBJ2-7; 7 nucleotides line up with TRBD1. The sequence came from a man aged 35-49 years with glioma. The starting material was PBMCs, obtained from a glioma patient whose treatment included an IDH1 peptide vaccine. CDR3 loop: CASSPPDRQLYEQYF. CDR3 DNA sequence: TGTGCCAGCTCACCCCCGGACAGGCAATTATACGAGCAGTACTTC. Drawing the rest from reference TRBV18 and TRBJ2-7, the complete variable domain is NAGVMQNPRHLVRRRGQEARLRCSPMKGHSHVYWYRQLPEEGLKFMVYLQKENIIDESGMPKERFSAEFPKEGPSILRIQQVVRGDSAAYFCASSPPDRQLYEQYFGPGTRLTVT.